This T cell receptor beta chain was sequenced for a study of post-analysis software for immune sequencing data. Study overall: Clinical courses comprised relapsing-remitting, secondary progressive and progressive-relapsing multiple sclerosis. Study results and limitations: Under the F measure, samples that were prepared in one batch clustered strongly together. Relative to controls, patients with multiple sclerosis showed significantly lower normalized Chao1 diversity. About five TRBV segments were more frequent in patients than controls; TRBV5-6, TRBV5-1 and TRBV20-1 belonged to this group.

Carried by the TCR beta cDNA libraries were unique molecular identifiers. Once about 0.9 to 11 million T cells were used, some 500,000 cDNA molecules resulted. TCRdb re-called the PCR reads through MiXCR, storing one row per CDR3 protein. The repertoire includes roughly 800,000 distinct CDR3 sequences, around 53% of them detected once, and approximately 4.2% sits in the top ten. Of note for this clonotype: Its antigen is unidentified.

V dropped 4 bases and J dropped 4; count of bases not matched to a gene: 5. This CDR3 spans 15 amino acids. The germline V gene encodes CDR1 DFQATT and CDR2 SNEGSKA (reference sequence). The source of this sequence is a girl aged 5 to 17 with multiple sclerosis. The chain uses TRBV20-1 and TRBJ2-5; 14 bases are a match to TRBD2. The sequenced material came from blood. CDR3 DNA sequence: TGCAGTGCTAATATAGGACTAGCGGGAGGAGAGACCCAGTACTTC. It is translated as CSANIGLAGGETQYF.